These 15 T cell receptor beta chains were sequenced from one sample in a study of T cells expressing NK-cell markers. TCRdb reprocessed the 5' RACE reads and keeps a single row for each CDR3 protein, giving no DNA. The record lists 550,000 to 600,000 distinct CDR3 sequences, of which the ten most abundant hold under 4.5%. The specimen was blood T cells: a sorted CD56 or NKG2C T cell subset, CD4+ or CD8+ T cells, or bulk PBMC T cells (not recorded which). The receptors shown here come from a man in his late teens or twenties in good health.

CDR3 in amino acids: CASSYSLAGLVNEQFF. V and J are TRBV6-2 or TRBV6-3 and TRBJ2-1; absent DNA, TCRdb's TRBD2 call cannot be checked. CDR1 is MNHEY, CDR2 SVGEGT, per germline. This CDR3 has 16 amino acids.

The chain uses TRBV19 and TRBJ2-1. CDR3 length: 15 residues. Germline assignment: CDR1 LNHDA and CDR2 SQIVND (reference sequence). The CDR3 loop reads CASSIGTASYNEQFF.

The chain employs TRBV6-1 and TRBJ2-3; the TRBD1 assignment by TCRdb is unverifiable without DNA. In germline, CDR1 is MNHNS, CDR2 SASEGT. The length of the CDR3 is 16 residues. The CDR3 is CATRGSPGQGTDTQYF.

The chain links TRBV30 to TRBJ2-7. Germline V gene lookup returns CDR1 GTSNPN and CDR2 SVGIG (reference sequence). There are 13 residues in the CDR3. The chain's CDR3 is CAAITARPHEQYF.

V gene TRBV30 combines with J gene TRBJ2-6; without DNA, the TCRdb call of TRBD1 cannot be checked. This CDR3 has 15 residues. From germline, CDR1 is GTSNPN and CDR2 SVGIG (reference sequence). The CDR3 loop reads CAFPDSHSGANVLTF.

CDR3 amino acids: CASSRGGGPTNEKLFF. The gene calls are TRBV5-1 and TRBJ1-4; the D call from TCRdb, TRBD1, cannot be confirmed without DNA. The CDR3 totals 16 residues. The germline V gene has CDR1 SGHRS and CDR2 YFSETQ.

The chain combines TRBV29-1 with TRBJ2-3; the D gene TCRdb calls, TRBD2, cannot be checked with no DNA. This CDR3 region has 13 residues. CDR1 SQVTM and CDR2 ANQGSEA come from the germline V gene. This CDR3 is CSVGEDRTDTQYF.

V and J are TRBV25-1 and TRBJ2-1; as DNA is missing, the TRBD1 call by TCRdb cannot be tested. This CDR3 region has 16 residues. Germline loops: CDR1 MGHDK, CDR2 SYGVNS. CDR3 sequence: CASSEPRGEMDNEQFF.

V and J are TRBV29-1 and TRBJ2-5; TCRdb returns TRBD2, unconfirmable since there is no DNA. Germline V gene lookup returns CDR1 SQVTM and CDR2 ANQGSEA. This CDR3 contains 15 residues. The CDR3 here is CSVEVLAEAWETQYF.

The CDR3 sequence is CASSPLDRSYEQYF. The gene calls are TRBV18 and TRBJ2-7. The CDR3 totals 14 residues. In germline, CDR1 is KGHSH, CDR2 LQKENI.

CDR3 amino acids: CASSLGRVGRTGELFF. This chain uses TRBV5-1 with TRBJ2-2. The CDR3 length is 16 residues. In germline, CDR1 is SGHRS, CDR2 YFSETQ.

The chain couples TRBV6-1 to TRBJ2-4; checking the TCRdb D call of TRBD1 is not possible without DNA. Germline lookup yields CDR1 MNHNS and CDR2 SASEGT. This CDR3 region has 13 residues. The CDR3 spells CASRGTSQNIQYF.

CDR3 protein: CASQVTNTEAFF. The chain combines TRBV6-1 with TRBJ1-1. CDR1 and CDR2 from the germline V gene are MNHNS and SASEGT. This CDR3 has 12 amino acids.

The chain carries TRBV27 and TRBJ2-5; the D gene TCRdb calls, TRBD2, cannot be checked with no DNA. This CDR3 has 14 amino acids. Germline CDR1 MNHEY, CDR2 SMNVEV (reference sequence). The CDR3 protein is CASSLIGEAETQYF.

V usage is TRBV6-4 and J usage is TRBJ2-1; TCRdb calls TRBD1, which cannot be checked without DNA. Germline loops: CDR1 MRHNA, CDR2 SNTAGT. This CDR3 is built from 15 residues. The CDR3 loop reads CASSGFKGYYNEQFF.